Described below is a single T cell receptor beta chain sequence and its context. Clones were sequenced by immunoSEQ multiplex PCR, and TCRdb holds only the in-frame ones, with some missing. The sample comprises roughly 150,000 clones, about four fifths of which are singletons, and about a tenth rests with the top ten. The CDR3 has 17 amino acids. Trimming cost V 8 bases and J 1 base; bases outside gene matches: 11. Germline V gene sequence: CDR1 SGHTA, CDR2 FQGNSA. This sample was taken from a study of blood T cell repertoires in COVID-19. The sequence was obtained from a man between 70 and 80 years old with active or convalescent COVID-19. The chain carries TRBV7-2 and TRBJ2-1, with 10 bases matching TRBD2. Material: peripheral blood. For the CDR3, the DNA is TGTGCCAGCTCCCTCGAGCGGGGGGGCTCGTCCTACAATGAGCAGTTCTTC. As protein: CASSLERGGSSYNEQFF.